This T cell receptor (beta chain) comes out of a study of shared clonotypes between healthy human individuals (dated by TCRdb to 2018 to 2021). Concerning the study at large: The cohort comprised two women and a few men aged 18 to 49 years. For each donor, CD4 naive and CD4 memory were each given three plates, CD8 naive was given two plates, and CD8 memory was given one plate. The study deeply sequenced blood TCR repertoires of about five healthy adults to estimate repertoire size and the extent of clonotype sharing between individuals. To increase sequencing depth and limit assay-specific biases, different laboratories used diverse techniques to prepare libraries and sequence TCR repertoires. Leukapheresis yielded between about 0.85 and 9 billion PBMCs per donor.

Overall study results and their limits: Higher generation probabilities were observed for clonotypes shared by all four sorted-subset donors than for non-shared clonotypes. Pairwise subsampling indicated that sequencing depth was expected to affect the degree of clonotype sharing among donors. Larger estimated clonotype richness was generally found for naive subsets than for memory subsets. When several donors were compared, the shared fraction of clonotypes was about 5% for naive CD4, around 3.6% for naive CD8, 2% to 2.5% for memory CD4, and around 0.37% for memory CD8. Sampling was limited to blood, and TCR repertoires in tissue likely differ from TCR repertoires in blood. Because the study included a small number of donors, the genetic and exposure-history diversity represented was limited. Even with the large sequencing depth, rarefaction of the sorted-subset datasets indicated that sequencing was incomplete.

CD8 naive samples were obtained by positive selection for CCR7 among CD45RO-negative cells, yielding a CD45RA+CCR7+ population from which TemRA cells were excluded. Healthy HIV-negative adults with no recently reported acute infections or vaccinations were included as donors. Every donor was a Caucasian adult living in Nashville, Tennessee, USA. Blood was collected by leukapheresis, and PBMCs were isolated by Ficoll-Histopaque density gradient centrifugation and then cryopreserved in liquid nitrogen vapor phase. Purity and quantity of every magnetically sorted T cell population were checked by analytical flow cytometry. Genomic DNA was isolated from every sorted fraction and measured by UV absorbance on a Nanodrop 2000c. Using the deep immunoSEQ assay, TCR CDR3 regions were amplified from genomic DNA by multiplex PCR. For each cell subset, the extracted genomic DNA was distributed evenly across all wells of several immunoSEQ 96-well plates, and each plate served as one replicate. For sorted subsets, each replicate PCR was loaded with around 200 ng genomic DNA, equivalent to approximately 33,000 T cell genomes. The purified libraries were quantified using a Qubit 3.0 fluorometer, sized with a Bioanalyzer 2100, and then quantified again using the KAPA Library Quantification kit. Every immunoSEQ 96-well plate was sequenced on a dedicated single-read 150-cycle Illumina NextSeq 550 flow cell. The study's own analysis went as follows. The immunoSEQ output contained only junctional sequences without quality scores, so filtering could not match that applied to full-length reads. To assign V/J genes and CDR3, sequences were annotated against IMGT germline references using PyIR, a Python wrapper for IgBLAST v1.9. Reads with weak V/J assignments (E-value above 1e-6), missing CDR3, stop codons, out-of-frame junctions, or ambiguous translated residues were removed. V3J clonotypes were defined as sequences sharing an identical inferred V gene, J gene, and CDR3 amino acid sequence. To compute the percentage overlap between repertoires, the number of shared unique clonotypes was divided by the size of the smaller repertoire. Richness of each repertoire was evaluated using RTK rarefaction, the Chao1 estimator, and Recon v2.1 estimates of unobserved clonotypes. For all TCRbeta clonotypes obtained by the gDNA method from a few donors, generation probabilities were computed with OLGA. Here the immuneACCESS table is served through TCRdb, limited to in-frame sequences with V and J called. Missing clones are a known gap in these copies; in checked studies unresolved V genes cover under half, and the rest lacks a known reason. That table gives V, J and clone size, and the DNA gave D and trimming. This sample gives about 870,000 clones in total; about 92% of them show up just once. The ten largest clones capture less than 25% of the sample.

As for this clone: Its antigen specificity is not known. Base quality data are lacking; no much larger clone is found one base away.

V ends up 1 base short and J 1 base short, with an unmatched junction base count of 9. CDR3 length: 17 amino acids, cysteine to phenylalanine. Kept here is only the CDR3 DNA, which spans 51 bases and is read in frame from base 1. Looking up the germline V gene yields CDR1 MGHRA and CDR2 YSYEKL. The sequenced material came from naive CD8+ T cells sorted from blood. The cell subset or site label, read with the paper, signifies: CD45RA+CCR7+. The sequence joins TRBV4-1 to TRBJ2-5, with TRBD2 matching 7 junction bases. The sequence was obtained from a man aged 30-40 years in good health. The CDR3: CASSQGGASGAQETQYF. The nucleotide sequence is given as TGCGCCAGCAGCCAAGGAGGGGCTAGCGGAGCCCAAGAGACCCAGTACTTC.